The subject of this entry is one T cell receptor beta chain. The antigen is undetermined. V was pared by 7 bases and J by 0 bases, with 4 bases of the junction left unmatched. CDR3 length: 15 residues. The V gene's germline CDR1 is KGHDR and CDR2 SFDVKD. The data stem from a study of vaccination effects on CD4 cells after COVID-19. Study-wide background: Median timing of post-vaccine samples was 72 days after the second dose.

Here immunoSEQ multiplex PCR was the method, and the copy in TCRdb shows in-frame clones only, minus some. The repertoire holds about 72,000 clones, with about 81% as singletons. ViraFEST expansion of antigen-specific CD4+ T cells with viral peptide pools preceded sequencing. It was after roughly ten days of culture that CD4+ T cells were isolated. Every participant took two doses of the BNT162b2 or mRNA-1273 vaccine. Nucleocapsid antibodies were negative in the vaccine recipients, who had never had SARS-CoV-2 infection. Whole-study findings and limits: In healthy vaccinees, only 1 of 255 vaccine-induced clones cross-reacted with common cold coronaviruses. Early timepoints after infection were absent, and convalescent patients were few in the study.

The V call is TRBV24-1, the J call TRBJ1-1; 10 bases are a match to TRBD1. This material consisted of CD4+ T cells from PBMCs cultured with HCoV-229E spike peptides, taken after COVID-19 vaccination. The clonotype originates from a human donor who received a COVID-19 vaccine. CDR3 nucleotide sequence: TGTGCCACCAGACCAGGGACAGGGGTGAACACTGAAGCTTTCTTT. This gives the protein CATRPGTGVNTEAFF.